The clone carrying this T cell receptor (beta chain) came up a few times. Its antigen is currently unknown. Following RNA extraction, reverse transcription yielded cDNA that acted as the sequencing template. Generated by immunoSEQ multiplex PCR, the TCRdb table keeps only in-frame clones and is missing some. The table includes roughly 70,000 clones, around 30% detected once. This entry belongs to a study of CD8+ T cells in alopecia areata. Background on the study: Those patients who were treated received oral tofacitinib, which was given at 5 to 10 mg twice daily for moderate-to-severe alopecia areata. Tofacitinib exposure lasted 6 to 18 months, followed by 6 months off drug.

General study findings and limits: Persistence in scalp and blood during tofacitinib was observed for many expanded lesional clones.

Treatment noted: oral pan-JAK inhibitor, 5-10 mg twice daily. It was from alopecia areata patients that lesional scalp punch biopsies and peripheral blood were collected. This specimen consisted of CD8+ T cells sorted from blood, obtained at week 4, from a patient treated with tofacitinib. The TCR comes from a human donor with alopecia areata.

The CDR3 DNA is TGTGCCAGCAGGATGACAGGGTTTGAGACCCAGTACTTC. This sequence encodes CASRMTGFETQYF. This rearrangement joins TRBV27 to TRBJ2-5, with TRBD1 matching 7 bases. Unmatched junction bases numbered 6, after V lost 6 bases and J lost 5 bases. Germline V CDR1 and CDR2: MNHEY, SMNVEV (reference sequence). CDR3 length: 13 residues.